This T cell receptor beta chain was retrieved from a study of graft-versus-host responses after intestinal transplantation. Across the study: All recipients were given anti-thymocyte globulin induction, and tacrolimus and steroids were then administered for about three years.

Generated by immunoSEQ multiplex PCR, the TCRdb table keeps only in-frame clones and is missing some. The sample contains more than 9,500 clones, over 60% of which appear only once. Concerning this clone itself: What it recognizes is unknown.

V was shortened by 0 bases and J by 6 bases, with 6 bases between the two germline ends. The CDR3 sequence is 14 residues long. Germline CDR1 is MRHNA and CDR2 is SNTAGT. Regarding the study as a whole: The authors found GvH clones in recipient marrow, some appearing first in ileum or blood. Clonal ratios of graft-versus-host to host-versus-graft in allografts were high for patients exhibiting graft-donor T cell macrochimerism.

The J gene is TRBJ1-6, the V gene TRBV6-4; a weak D match, TRBD1 (6 bases). This clonotype originated in a human patient who received an intestinal transplant, so some T cells may come from the graft donor. The sequenced sample was PBMCs, obtained 494 days after intestinal transplant. CDR3 nucleotide sequence: TGTGCCAGCAGTGACTCAGGGGGTAATTCACCCCTCCACTTT. Translation gives CASSDSGGNSPLHF.